The 7 T cell receptor beta chains given below trace back to one sample, sequenced in a study of cytomegalovirus exposure and HLA in healthy donors. The PCR contained 60 Vbeta and 13 Jbeta primers. TCRdb's table, derived via immunoSEQ multiplex PCR, lists solely in-frame clones and lacks some. Its clone listing holds tens of thousands of clones. The sequenced sample consisted of PBMCs. Every receptor here comes from a boy younger than 18 in good health and CMV-seronegative.

The chain combines TRBV7-2 with TRBJ1-1; D is perhaps TRBD1 (5 bases). Germline V CDR1 and CDR2: SGHTA, FQGNSA. The CDR3 contains 14 residues. The ends were cut back, 5 bases at V and 1 base at J, with 11 bases in the middle. The CDR3 sequence: CASSPVTGNTEAFF. CDR3 DNA: TGTGCCAGCAGCCCCGTTACAGGGAACACTGAAGCTTTCTTT.

The chain joins TRBV7-8 to TRBJ2-7, with 15 bases identical to TRBD2. Germline CDR1 SGHVS, CDR2 FQNEAQ. Losses at the gene ends were 5 bases for V and 0 bases for J; bases not matched to a gene: 8. The CDR3 has 18 amino acids. CDR3 in amino acids: CASSAGLAGGLGSYEQYF. Here the CDR3 DNA reads TGTGCCAGCAGCGCCGGACTAGCGGGGGGGCTGGGCTCCTACGAGCAGTACTTC.

The V gene is TRBV27, the J gene TRBJ1-2; D gene uncertain. The germline V gene encodes CDR1 MNHEY and CDR2 SMNVEV (reference sequence). The CDR3 runs 14 residues. V lost 9 bases to trimming and J lost 3 bases, with 17 bases between them. The CDR3 coding sequence is TGTGCCAGTAGTCCCCCAGGAAGCTACTATGGCTACACCTTC. It translates to CASSPPGSYYGYTF.

The chain recombines TRBV15 with TRBJ1-1, with D hard to call. The CDR3 contains 13 residues. Looked up from germline, CDR1 is LNHNV and CDR2 is YYDKDF (reference sequence). Between the trimmed V and J ends, which lost 0 bases and 10 bases, there was a span of 12 bases. This CDR3 reads CATSREAEPRAFF. CDR3 nucleotide sequence: TGTGCCACCAGCAGAGAGGCGGAACCCAGAGCTTTCTTT.

The rearrangement links TRBV4-1 to TRBJ2-7; the D gene is possibly TRBD1 (6 bases). The CDR3 is 16 residues long. The V gene's germline CDR1 is MGHRA and CDR2 YSYEKL. The V gene lost 4 bases and the J gene lost 2 bases, with 18 bases spanning the gap. The CDR3 nucleotides read TGCGCCAGCAGCCGAGTAGAACGGGACACGGCCTACGAGCAGTACTTC. Translation: CASSRVERDTAYEQYF.

The chain joins TRBV7-3 to TRBJ2-3, with TRBD2 as a possible D gene (6 bases). The CDR3 has 16 amino acids. V shed 1 base and J shed 0 bases, with 11 bases lying between them. CDR1 is SGHTA and CDR2 is FQGTGA in the germline V gene. The CDR3 DNA reads TGTGCCAGCAGCTTAAAGGCGGGGTTGAGCACAGATACGCAGTATTTT. This codes for CASSLKAGLSTDTQYF.

V gene TRBV5-8 combines with J gene TRBJ2-4; 9 bases line up with TRBD1. Germline trimming cut 1 base from V and 1 base from J; bases unmatched to any gene: 3. The CDR3 runs to 16 residues. Germline V gene data show CDR1 as SGHTS and CDR2 as YDEGEE. This chain's CDR3 is CASSLTDRGAKNIQYF. The CDR3 nucleotides are TGTGCCAGCAGCTTGACGGACAGGGGTGCCAAAAACATTCAGTACTTC.